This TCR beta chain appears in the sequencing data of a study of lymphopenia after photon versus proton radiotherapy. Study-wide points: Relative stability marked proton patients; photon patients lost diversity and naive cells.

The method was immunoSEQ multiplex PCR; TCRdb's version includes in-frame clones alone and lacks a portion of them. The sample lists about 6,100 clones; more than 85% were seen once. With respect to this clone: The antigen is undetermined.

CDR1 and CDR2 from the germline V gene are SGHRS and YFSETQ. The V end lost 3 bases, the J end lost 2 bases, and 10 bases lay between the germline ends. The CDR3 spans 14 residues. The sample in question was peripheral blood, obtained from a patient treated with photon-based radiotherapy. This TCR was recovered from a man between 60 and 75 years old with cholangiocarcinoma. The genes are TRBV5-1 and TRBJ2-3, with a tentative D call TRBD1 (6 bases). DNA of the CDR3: TGCGCCAGCAGCTCAGGGGAATTCACAGATACGCAGTATTTT. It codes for CASSSGEFTDTQYF.